This T cell receptor beta chain was recovered during a study of T cell responses to AZD1222 COVID-19 vaccine. Sequencing was performed with immunoSEQ multiplex PCR; in TCRdb, only in-frame clones are kept and a portion is missing. The sample carries several thousand clones, more than 75% recorded once. Per germline, CDR1 MRHNA and CDR2 SNTAGT. Deletions cut 0 bases from V and 9 bases from J, with 20 bases between. The CDR3 is made up of 16 amino acids. This clonotype originated in an adult who received the AZD1222 COVID-19 vaccine. V usage is TRBV6-4 and J usage is TRBJ1-2; D is possibly TRBD1 (5 bases). Sequenced material: peripheral blood, taken 28 days after the second AZD1222 dose. The CDR3, as DNA: TGTGCCAGCAGTGACTCTGCGGGGCAGCCCGGTTTGAGCTACACCTTC. Residues: CASSDSAGQPGLSYTF.